This T cell receptor (beta chain) derives from a study of T cell changes during pregnancy in multiple sclerosis. The CDR3 length is 17 residues. J was trimmed by 5 bases and V by 3 bases; bases with no gene match: 12. Germline CDR1 and CDR2: SGHTA and FQGNSA. Some clones are missing from TCRdb's copy, which holds only in-frame ones; the method was immunoSEQ multiplex PCR. In the table there are 35,000 to 50,000 clones, roughly nine tenths of which are singletons. The origin of this receptor is a female donor with multiple sclerosis, enrolled in a pregnancy study. The rearrangement uses TRBV7-2 and TRBJ2-1, with TRBD1 matching 8 bases. The sample consisted of CD8+ T cells from peripheral blood mononuclear cells, taken in the third trimester of pregnancy. The CDR3 region is CASSFHHWTGSHNEQFF. Here the CDR3 DNA reads TGTGCCAGCAGCTTTCATCACTGGACAGGGAGTCACAATGAGCAGTTCTTC.